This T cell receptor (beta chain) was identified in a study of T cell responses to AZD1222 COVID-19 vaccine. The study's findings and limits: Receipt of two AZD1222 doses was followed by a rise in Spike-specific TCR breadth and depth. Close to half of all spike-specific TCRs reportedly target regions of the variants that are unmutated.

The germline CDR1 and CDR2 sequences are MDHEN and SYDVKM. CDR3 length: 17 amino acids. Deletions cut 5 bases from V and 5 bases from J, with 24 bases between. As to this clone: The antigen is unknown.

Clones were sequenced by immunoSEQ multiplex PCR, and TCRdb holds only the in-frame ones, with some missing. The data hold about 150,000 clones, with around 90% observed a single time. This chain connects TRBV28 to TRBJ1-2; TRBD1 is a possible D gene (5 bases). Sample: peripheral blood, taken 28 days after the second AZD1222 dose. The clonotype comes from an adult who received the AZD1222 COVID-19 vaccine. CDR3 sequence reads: CASSPRDRRAVLYGYTF. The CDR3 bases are TGTGCCAGCAGTCCTAGGGACCGTCGGGCGGTTTTGTATGGCTACACCTTC.